Each of the 2 T cell receptor beta chains below was sequenced from the same sample in a study of shared clonotypes between healthy human individuals. Data came from immunoSEQ multiplex PCR; TCRdb stores just in-frame clones and leaves some out. There are around 2.1 million clones in the sample; 90% to 95% occur only once, and under 2% lies in the top ten. Positively selected for CCR7, the CD45RO-negative cells used as naive CD8 cells excluded terminally differentiated effector memory CD45RA+ cells. What was sequenced was naive CD8+ T cells from PBMCs. Source of these receptors: a man aged 18 to 29 in good health. Some clones in this sample may be carry-over from other donors' samples.

The chain combines TRBV27 with TRBJ2-3, with 7 bases lining up with TRBD1. The CDR3 has 14 amino acids. V lost 6 bases, J lost 2 bases, and 5 bases stayed unmatched. Germline CDR1 is MNHEY and CDR2 is SMNVEV (reference sequence). Here the CDR3 reads CASSPTGSTDTQYF. The CDR3 DNA sequence: TGTGCCAGCAGCCCGACAGGGTCCACAGATACGCAGTATTTT.

The V call is TRBV19, the J call TRBJ1-1, with 7 nucleotides matching TRBD1. V trimming: 7 bases; J trimming: 3 bases; junction bases outside the gene matches: 8. The CDR3 is 14 amino acids. Germline V gene sequence: CDR1 LNHDA, CDR2 SQIVND (reference sequence). CDR3 nucleotides: TGTGCCAGTACCCCGAGACAGGGAGACACTGAAGCTTTCTTT. Its translation is CASTPRQGDTEAFF. Looking up the rest from reference TRBV19 and TRBJ1-1 gives the full variable domain: DGGITQSPKYLFRKEGQNVTLSCEQNLNHDAMYWYRQDPGQGLRLIYYSQIVNDFQKGDIAEGYSVSREKKESFPLTVTSAQKNPTAFYLCASTPRQGDTEAFFGQGTRLTVV.